Listed below are T cell receptor beta chains from one sample, sequenced in a study of cytomegalovirus exposure and HLA in healthy donors. Using immunoSEQ multiplex PCR, the repertoire was profiled, and TCRdb retains in-frame clones only, with some absent. The table records 150,000 to 200,000 clones, more than 60% of them present only once. The specimen sequenced was PBMCs. The receptors come from a woman aged 35 to 49 in good health and CMV-seropositive. Each CDR3 is given without its conserved first and last residue.

TRBJ2-7 | TRBV7-9 | ASSPGTGRSYEQY
TRBJ2-2 | TRBV9 | ASSPSGHTNTGELF
TRBJ2-6 | TRBV7-3 | ASSSGANGLT
TRBJ2-2 | TRBV7-9 | ASSKGGAGITGELF
TRBJ1-2 | TRBV5-5 | ASSFGQGQGYGYT
TRBJ2-3 | TRBV9 | ASSVEGADTQY
TRBJ1-6 | TRBV2 | ASSVSGMSRPLH
TRBJ1-4 | TRBV15 | ATSVPGSGVNEKLF
TRBJ1-4 | TRBV2 | ASSEFLGGEKLF
TRBJ2-6 | TRBV10-3 | AISEIRGVSGANVLT
TRBJ1-1 | TRBV6-5 | ASSYSTAPTEAEAF
TRBJ1-2 | TRBV29-1 | SATGTSDSQRGYT
TRBJ2-7 | TRBV11-2 | ASSFTSGGYEQY
TRBJ2-6 | TRBV4-1 | ASSQESLGTGGAGANGLT
TRBJ2-7 | TRBV6-5 | ASSYNGRRGDEQY
TRBJ1-1 | TRBV5-4 | ASSLDGLYAF
TRBJ2-5 | TRBV19 | ASSIAQFGEETQY
TRBJ1-4 | TRBV2 | ASSVRTGGGGKLF
TRBJ1-1 | TRBV27 | ASSLGRNTEAF
TRBJ1-2 | TRBV2 | ASRTEHNRLGGYT
TRBJ1-5 | TRBV15 | ATSPRRTGSYSNQPQH
TRBJ2-5 | TRBV7-2 | ASSGASGQETQY
TRBJ1-2 | TRBV7-9 | ASSETGSYT
TRBJ1-3 | TRBV28 | ASSRGTVPSGNTIY
TRBJ2-5 | TRBV5-6 | ASSQRDRASKETQY
TRBJ1-5 | TRBV6-6 | ASDTGDNQPQH
TRBJ2-1 | TRBV19 | ASSVWGGLDEQF
TRBJ1-1 | TRBV19 | ASSPPFGTEAF
TRBJ2-1 | TRBV5-6 | ASSLTGQGYNEQF
TRBJ2-1 | TRBV4-1 | ASSQMGTGRLGNEQF
TRBJ1-1 | TRBV30 | AWRTGGTVNTEAF
TRBJ2-5 | TRBV9 | ASSVVGTSETQY
TRBJ2-4 | TRBV5-5 | ASSLGQGGRNIQY
TRBJ1-2 | TRBV4-2 | ASTPRVDSYYGYT
TRBJ1-2 | TRBV4-3 | ASSQGAGYT
TRBJ2-5 | TRBV7-8 | ASSLRGGSRQETQY
TRBJ2-3 | TRBV19 | ASSSGGGTRQTDTQY
TRBJ1-2 | TRBV5-6 | ASSLGPGGNYGYT
TRBJ2-7 | TRBV19 | ASSESPGRMSYEQY
TRBJ2-4 | TRBV5-1 | ASSLGQENIQY
TRBJ1-3 | TRBV7-2 | ASSRDGVRGNTIY
TRBJ2-7 | TRBV18 | ASSVASGIGSEQY
TRBJ2-3 | TRBV2 | ARGTSGGFGTDTQY
TRBJ1-2 | TRBV29-1 | SVDRGSDT
TRBJ1-5 | TRBV18 | ASSREQGANQPQH
TRBJ1-2 | TRBV7-9 | ASSTQQGGDGYT
TRBJ2-1 | TRBV30 | AWSVSVQGPYNEQF
TRBJ2-1 | TRBV29-1 | SVEAGRKSNEQF
TRBJ1-2 | TRBV7-2 | ASSFAGGYT
TRBJ2-5 | TRBV6-1 | ASSLGQTLETQY
TRBJ2-7 | TRBV30 | AWSVGWVGGTTYEQY
TRBJ2-7 | TRBV5-4 | ASSLELGASYEQY
TRBJ2-5 | TRBV5-8 | ASSRTSGGGQETQY